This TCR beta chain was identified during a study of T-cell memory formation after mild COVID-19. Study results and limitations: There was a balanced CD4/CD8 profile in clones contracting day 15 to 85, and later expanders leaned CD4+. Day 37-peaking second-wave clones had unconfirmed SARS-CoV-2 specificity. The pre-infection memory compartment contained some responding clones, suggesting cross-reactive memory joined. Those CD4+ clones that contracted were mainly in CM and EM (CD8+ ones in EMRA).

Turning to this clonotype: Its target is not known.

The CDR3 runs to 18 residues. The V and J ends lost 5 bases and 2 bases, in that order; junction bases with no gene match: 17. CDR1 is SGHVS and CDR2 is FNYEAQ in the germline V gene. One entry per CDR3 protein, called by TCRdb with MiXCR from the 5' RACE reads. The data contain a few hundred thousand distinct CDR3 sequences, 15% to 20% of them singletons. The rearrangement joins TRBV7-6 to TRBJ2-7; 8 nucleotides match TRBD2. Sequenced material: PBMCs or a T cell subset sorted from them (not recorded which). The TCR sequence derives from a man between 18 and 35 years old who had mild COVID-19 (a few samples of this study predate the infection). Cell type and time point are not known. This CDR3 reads CASSTGPTVAGLTYEQYF. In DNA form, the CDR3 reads TGTGCCAGCAGCACAGGCCCGACTGTAGCGGGGCTGACCTACGAGCAGTACTTC.